These T cell receptor beta chains were read from a single sample in a study of control samples from healthy donors and cancer patients. Sequencing was performed with immunoSEQ multiplex PCR; in TCRdb, only in-frame clones are kept and a portion is missing. The top ten hold approximately 4% of the sample, which has 30,000 or so clones, 70% to 90% seen once. The sequenced material came from formalin-fixed, paraffin-embedded tissue. These receptors were taken from a female donor with melanoma. Each CDR3 is given with its conserved first and last residue. D genes are given only for firm matches. Clone size is stated in some rows and not others, as once, few, many or a class when expanded.

d_call	v_call	clone_size	j_call	cdr3_nt	cdr3_aa
-	TRBV2	-	TRBJ2-1	TGTGCCAGCACACGTCGGGCGCTACTGGGTGAGCAGTTCTTC	CASTRRALLGEQFF
TRBD1	TRBV5-1	-	TRBJ2-7	TGCGCCAGCAGCGACGTCGGGACAGGGGAAGGCGAGCAGTACTTC	CASSDVGTGEGEQYF
-	TRBV30	-	TRBJ2-3	TGTGCCTGGAGTGTCGGAGCAATAGATACGCAGTATTTT	CAWSVGAIDTQYF
TRBD2	TRBV2	few	TRBJ2-3	TGTGCCAGTTACCGGGAGGTAGCGACTACAGATACGCAGTATTTT	CASYREVATTDTQYF
-	TRBV7-2	-	TRBJ2-3	TGTGCCAGCAGCTTAGGGGGCGGGATCACAGATACGCAGTATTTT	CASSLGGGITDTQYF
-	TRBV6-5	-	TRBJ1-2	TGTGCCAGCAGTTACCGGGAAACCTATGGCTACACCTTC	CASSYRETYGYTF
TRBD1	TRBV7-8	-	TRBJ1-2	TGTGCCAGCAGGGGACAGGAGAACTATGGCTACACCTTC	CASRGQENYGYTF
TRBD2	TRBV5-1	-	TRBJ2-3	TGCGCCAGCAGCATCGGGACTAGCGGCACAGATACGCAGTATTTT	CASSIGTSGTDTQYF
-	TRBV27	-	TRBJ1-1	TGTGCCAGTACACTCAATGCCAGGGTTCCCCTCTCCTTT	CASTLNARVPLSF
TRBD1	TRBV20-1	-	TRBJ1-1	TGCAGTGCTAGTACCCGACAGGGGCGGACTGAAGCTTTCTTT	CSASTRQGRTEAFF
-	TRBV18	-	TRBJ1-1	TGTGCCAGCTCCCCAAAGGTTCTCCGGAACACTGAAGCTTTCTTT	CASSPKVLRNTEAFF
-	TRBV20-1	-	TRBJ2-7	TGCAGTGCTAGTTCATACCGGGACAACTACGAGCAGTACTTC	CSASSYRDNYEQYF
-	TRBV3-1/TRBV3-2	-	TRBJ1-3	TGTGCCAGCAGCCAAGGTACGGGGAGCTCTGGAAACACCATATATTTT	CASSQGTGSSGNTIYF
-	TRBV6-6	-	TRBJ1-3	TGTGCCAGCAGCCCGGGAAGGGTTGTAAACACCATATATTTT	CASSPGRVVNTIYF
-	TRBV11-2	-	TRBJ1-4	TGTGCCAGCAGCTTAAATCTGAATGAAAAACTGTTTTTT	CASSLNLNEKLFF
-	TRBV5-4	once	TRBJ2-1	TGTGCCAGCAGCTCTGCTCAGGGCGGTTTGTACAATGAGCAGTTCTTC	CASSSAQGGLYNEQFF
-	TRBV6-5	once	TRBJ1-6	TGTGCCAGCAGACTACAGGTTTATAATTCACCCCTCCACTTT	CASRLQVYNSPLHF
TRBD1	TRBV4-1	-	TRBJ1-5	TGCGCCAGCAGCCAAGAGGGGACAGGGGGACGAAGCAATCAGCCCCAGCATTTT	CASSQEGTGGRSNQPQHF
-	TRBV6-2/TRBV6-3	once	TRBJ2-1	TGTGCCAGCAGCCCCGGTCAGAATGAGCAGTTCTTC	CASSPGQNEQFF
-	TRBV9	-	TRBJ2-5	TGTGCCAGCAGCGTAGGAGGGCATCAAGAGACCCAGTACTTC	CASSVGGHQETQYF
-	TRBV15	-	TRBJ1-3	TGTGCCACCAGCACCACATACGGGGGGACTGCTGGAAACACCATATATTTT	CATSTTYGGTAGNTIYF
TRBD1	TRBV7-9	-	TRBJ1-2	TGTGCCAGCAGCCGGACAGGGTGGCATGGCTACACCTTC	CASSRTGWHGYTF
TRBD1	TRBV4-3	-	TRBJ2-1	TGCGCCAGCAGCGTGGACAGGGGGCTAGATGAGCAGTTCTTC	CASSVDRGLDEQFF
-	TRBV7-2	-	TRBJ2-7	TGTGCCAGCAGCTTAGTGGCGGATACCTACGAGCAGTACTTC	CASSLVADTYEQYF
TRBD1	TRBV7-2	-	TRBJ1-5	TGTGCCAGCAGCGTCGGACAGGGGGTTTATCAGCCCCAGCATTTT	CASSVGQGVYQPQHF
-	TRBV4-1	-	TRBJ1-3	TGCGCCAGCAGCCAAGCTTTTAGGACAGATGGAAACACCATATATTTT	CASSQAFRTDGNTIYF
-	TRBV6-2/TRBV6-3	-	TRBJ1-3	TGTGCCAGCAGCCCCGGACTGGGTAACACCATATATTTT	CASSPGLGNTIYF
TRBD2	TRBV2	-	TRBJ2-5	TGTGCCAGCAGTGACCTAGCGGGAGGCTCAGAGACCCAGTACTTC	CASSDLAGGSETQYF
-	TRBV7-9	-	TRBJ1-1	TGTGCCAGCAGCTTAGGACAGAGGATGAACACTGAAGCTTTCTTT	CASSLGQRMNTEAFF
-	TRBV7-2	once	TRBJ1-2	TGTGCCAGCAGCTTAGTATACGGGAATGGCTACACCTTC	CASSLVYGNGYTF
-	TRBV6-5	-	TRBJ1-2	TGTGCCAGCAGTCCTCGACAGGCATCTGGCTACACCTTC	CASSPRQASGYTF
-	TRBV19	-	TRBJ1-3	TGTGCCAGTAGCCAGGGCCTGGCTGGAAACACCATATATTTT	CASSQGLAGNTIYF
-	TRBV4-3	-	TRBJ1-5	TGCGCCAGCAGCCAAGTCGAGGGCCAGCCCCAGCATTTT	CASSQVEGQPQHF
TRBD1	TRBV6-1	-	TRBJ1-1	TGTGCCAGCAGGGAAGGACAGGGAAAGACTGAAGCTTTCTTT	CASREGQGKTEAFF
TRBD2	TRBV5-4	-	TRBJ2-7	TGTGCCAGCAAAGGAGGACTAGCGGGAAGCTCCTACGAGCAGTACTTC	CASKGGLAGSSYEQYF
-	TRBV4-2	-	TRBJ1-1	TGTGCCAGCAGCCAAGGGTCCGCGCTGAGGAGAGGGGACACTGAAGCTTTCTTT	CASSQGSALRRGDTEAFF
-	TRBV4-3	-	TRBJ2-1	TGCGCCAGCAGCCAAGAAAGACTGAAAAGGATCGGAGAGCAGTTCTTC	CASSQERLKRIGEQFF
TRBD2	TRBV10-3	-	TRBJ2-7	TGTGCCATCAGATCGTCTAGCGGGGGCCGTGATTTAGAGCAGTACTTC	CAIRSSSGGRDLEQYF
-	TRBV7-2	-	TRBJ1-5	TGTGCCAGCAGCTTAATAGTCAGGGCTTATCAGCCCCAGCATTTT	CASSLIVRAYQPQHF
TRBD2	TRBV9	-	TRBJ2-7	TGTGCCAGCAGCGTAGGTAGCGGGAGTCTTCTCTACGAGCAGTACTTC	CASSVGSGSLLYEQYF
-	TRBV4-1	-	TRBJ2-5	TGCGCCAGCAGCTTGGGGCCAAGCCAAGAGACCCAGTACTTC	CASSLGPSQETQYF
-	TRBV12-3/TRBV12-4	once	TRBJ1-2	TGTGCCAGCAGTTCTAACTATGGCTACACCTTC	CASSSNYGYTF
-	TRBV5-4	-	TRBJ1-2	TGTGCCAGCAGCTTGCCAGGGATCGGCTACACCTTC	CASSLPGIGYTF
-	TRBV4-1	-	TRBJ1-2	TGCGCCCGCAGCCAAGTCCCGGGGGGGGGCAGGATCTATGGCTACACCTTC	CARSQVPGGGRIYGYTF
-	TRBV19	-	TRBJ2-1	TGTGCCAGTAGTCCCTTAGGGGCCGGGAGTGAGTTCTTC	CASSPLGAGSEFF
TRBD1	TRBV11-2	-	TRBJ1-1	TGTGCCAGCAGCTTAGTATCCCGACAGGGGCTGAACACTGAAGCTTTCTTT	CASSLVSRQGLNTEAFF
-	TRBV25-1	-	TRBJ1-1	TGTGCCAGCAGTGAGATAGGTGTCGGCTCCTTCATGAACACTGAAGCTTTCTTT	CASSEIGVGSFMNTEAFF
-	TRBV27	-	TRBJ1-1	TGTGCCAGCAGTTCCGCACAGAGGTATGAAGCTTTCTTT	CASSSAQRYEAFF
-	TRBV7-8	-	TRBJ1-1	TGTGCCAGCAGCTTAGCGGGGTGGCAGTTGAACACTGAAGCTTTCTTT	CASSLAGWQLNTEAFF
-	TRBV18	-	TRBJ2-5	TGTGCCAGCTCACCACCGGAGGCGGGACTGTTAGAGACCCAGTACTTC	CASSPPEAGLLETQYF
-	TRBV19	-	TRBJ1-2	TGTGCCAGTTTCAAAGGGCCTGCACGGGGGAACTATGGCTACACCTTC	CASFKGPARGNYGYTF
TRBD2	TRBV6-5	-	TRBJ2-2	TGTGCCAGCATAAAGACGGGGGGGAACACCGGGGAGCTGTTTTTT	CASIKTGGNTGELFF
-	TRBV21-1	-	TRBJ2-5	TGTGCCAGCAGCAAAAGGGGGACCCAGTACTTC	CASSKRGTQYF
-	TRBV5-1	-	TRBJ1-1	TGCGCCAGCAGCTTGGTTGGCAGTCAGAACACTGAAGCTTTCTTT	CASSLVGSQNTEAFF
TRBD1	TRBV7-8	-	TRBJ1-2	TGTGCCAGCAGCTTAGGGACAGGGGGGTTATATGGCTACACCTTC	CASSLGTGGLYGYTF
-	TRBV2	-	TRBJ1-5	TGTGCCAGCAGTGAAGTGGGACAAACCACCCTTTTT	CASSEVGQTTLF
-	TRBV2	-	TRBJ2-6	TGTGCCAGCAGGCGGGATTGGGCCAACGTCCTGACTTTC	CASRRDWANVLTF
-	TRBV27	-	TRBJ2-3	TGTGCCGCACAGGAGTCTAAGGCTCATACACAGTATTTT	CAAQESKAHTQYF
TRBD1	TRBV9	-	TRBJ1-3	TGTGCCAGCAGCGTAGCGGGGACAGCTCCCTCTGGAAACACCATATATTTT	CASSVAGTAPSGNTIYF
TRBD2	TRBV5-8	-	TRBJ2-1	TGTGCCAGCAGCGCATCCTTTGGACTAGCGGGAGAGGTTGAGCAGTTCTTC	CASSASFGLAGEVEQFF